The clone carrying this T cell receptor beta chain has a count of ten or more. Antigen unknown. The entry originates in a study of T-cell memory formation after mild COVID-19. Findings of the study overall: Those CD4+ clones that contracted were mainly in CM and EM (CD8+ ones in EMRA). Clones shrinking between day 15 and 85 showed a balanced CD4/CD8 split, and those that grew later tilted toward CD4+.

The CDR3 runs 15 residues. CDR1 is SGHRS, CDR2 YFSETQ, per germline. Trimming cost V 0 bases and J 0 bases, with 4 bases left between them. TCRdb independently ran MiXCR on the 5' RACE reads; one entry per CDR3 protein. The repertoire consists of a few hundred thousand distinct CDR3 sequences, with under 20% occurring once and the leading ten covering approximately 23%. This clonotype was sampled from a man aged 18-30 years who had mild COVID-19 (a few samples of this study predate the infection). Cell type and time point are not known. The material sequenced was PBMCs or a T cell subset sorted from them (not recorded which). The V call is TRBV5-1, the J call TRBJ2-6, with unresolved D. This CDR3 is CASSLDPSGANVLTF. The CDR3 nucleotides read TGCGCCAGCAGCTTGGATCCCTCTGGGGCCAACGTCCTGACTTTC.